This T cell receptor (beta chain) was found in a study of Ad26.COV2.S vaccination and SARS-CoV-2 variants. General observations from the study: Analyses of TCR breadth and depth may have underestimated total T cell responses.

Germline lookup yields CDR1 SGHNT and CDR2 YYREEE (reference sequence). This CDR3 has 13 residues. J lost 5 bases, V lost 2 bases, and 1 base had no gene match. The assay was immunoSEQ multiplex PCR, and TCRdb's table has in-frame clones only and misses some. The sample shows about 400,000 clones, approximately 89% of them seen only once. Treatment described: some 19 received Ad26.COV2.S at low or high dose, single or two shots; several received placebo; per-sample allocation not given. Each sample was drawn 63 days after the first injection (of vaccine or placebo). A word on this clone: Its matching antigen is unknown.

The TCR was taken from a person aged 18-60 years who received the Ad26.COV2.S COVID-19 vaccine or a placebo. The gene calls are TRBV5-4 and TRBJ1-2, with 9 bases aligning to TRBD1. Sequencing was performed on peripheral blood, taken in a trial of Ad26.COV2.S vaccine versus placebo. The CDR3 region is CASSLQGAYGYTF. The CDR3 coding sequence is TGTGCCAGCAGCTTACAGGGGGCTTATGGCTACACCTTC. Full variable domain (remainder filled in from reference TRBV5-4 and TRBJ1-2): ETGVTQSPTHLIKTRGQQVTLRCSSQSGHNTVSWYQQALGQGPQFIFQYYREEENGRGNFPPRFSGLQFPNYSSELNVNALELDDSALYLCASSLQGAYGYTFGSGTRLTVV.